Listed below are T cell receptor beta chains from one sample, sequenced in a study of blood T cell repertoires in COVID-19. Sequencing was performed with immunoSEQ multiplex PCR; in TCRdb, only in-frame clones are kept and a portion is missing. The sample carries around 500,000 clones, 88% recorded once. The material sequenced was PBMCs or T cells enriched from blood (not recorded which). The receptors were sampled from a woman aged 60-75 years who had recovered from COVID-19. CDR3s include the opening cysteine and the closing phenylalanine or tryptophan. D genes are given only for firm matches. Not every row has a clone size; where given, it reads once, few, many or a size class.

TRBV19	NA	TRBJ2-1	NA	CASSRQVSGNEQFF	TGTGCCAGTAGTAGACAGGTCTCAGGGAATGAGCAGTTCTTC
TRBV6-2/TRBV6-3	NA	TRBJ2-5	NA	CASSPRGGVWETQYF	TGTGCCAGCAGTCCCCGCGGAGGGGTCTGGGAGACCCAGTACTTC
TRBV6-1	NA	TRBJ2-4	NA	CASSERGGAAKNIQYF	TGTGCCAGCAGTGAACGCGGGGGCGCGGCCAAAAACATTCAGTACTTC
TRBV18	NA	TRBJ1-5	NA	CASSNPGPQHF	TGTGCCAGCTCAAACCCAGGGCCCCAGCATTTT
TRBV9	NA	TRBJ2-3	TRBD1	CASSIRQGSSTDTQYF	TGTGCCAGCAGCATCCGACAGGGTTCTAGCACAGATACGCAGTATTTT
TRBV19	NA	TRBJ1-1	TRBD1	CASGQESNTEAFF	TGTGCCAGTGGACAGGAAAGTAACACTGAAGCTTTCTTT
TRBV11-2	NA	TRBJ1-1	TRBD1	CASSPLQGVGTEAFF	TGTGCCAGCAGCCCCCTACAGGGGGTAGGTACTGAAGCTTTCTTT
TRBV20-1	NA	TRBJ1-3	NA	CSAPAGDTIYF	TGCAGTGCTCCGGCGGGGGACACCATATATTTT
TRBV5-1	few	TRBJ2-2	NA	CASSPTGGELFF	TGCGCCAGCAGCCCGACAGGCGGGGAGCTGTTTTTT
TRBV2	NA	TRBJ1-2	NA	CASGTQGWYGYTF	TGTGCCAGCGGGACACAGGGATGGTATGGCTACACCTTC
TRBV3-1/TRBV3-2	NA	TRBJ2-2	TRBD1	CASTPGQGAGGELFF	TGTGCCAGCACGCCGGGACAGGGGGCCGGCGGGGAGCTGTTTTTT
TRBV6-5	once	TRBJ1-5	NA	CASSSGGALQPQHF	TGTGCCAGCAGTTCTGGGGGGGCCTTGCAGCCCCAGCATTTT
TRBV2	NA	TRBJ1-6	TRBD1	CASSHKGTGADNSPLHF	TGTGCCAGCAGTCACAAAGGGACAGGGGCGGATAATTCACCCCTCCACTTT
TRBV7-9	NA	TRBJ2-7	TRBD1	CASSSRDSFSYEQYF	TGTGCCAGCAGCTCCCGGGACAGTTTTTCCTACGAGCAGTACTTC
TRBV15	NA	TRBJ1-6	NA	CATSSLGRGEGNSPLHF	TGTGCCACCAGCAGTTTGGGGAGGGGGGAAGGTAATTCACCCCTCCACTTT
TRBV24-1	NA	TRBJ2-1	NA	CATSDSGYFYNEQFF	TGTGCCACCAGTGATTCAGGGTATTTCTACAATGAGCAGTTCTTC
TRBV7-9	NA	TRBJ1-4	NA	CASSYYPGIGANEKLFF	TGTGCCAGCAGCTACTACCCGGGAATTGGGGCTAATGAAAAACTGTTTTTT
TRBV19	NA	TRBJ2-1	TRBD1	CASSYRGPYNEQFF	TGTGCCAGTAGTTACAGGGGTCCCTACAATGAGCAGTTCTTC
TRBV3-1/TRBV3-2	NA	TRBJ2-2	TRBD2	CASSQDIQRGSTGELFF	TGTGCCAGCAGCCAAGATATCCAGCGGGGATCAACCGGGGAGCTGTTTTTT
TRBV10-3	NA	TRBJ2-1	TRBD1	CAINPGTGGYNEQFF	TGTGCCATCAACCCCGGGACAGGGGGCTACAATGAGCAGTTCTTC
TRBV4-1	NA	TRBJ2-3	TRBD1	CASSQDRGTGIEDTQYF	TGCGCCAGCAGCCAAGATCGGGGGACAGGGATCGAAGATACGCAGTATTTT
TRBV24-1	NA	TRBJ2-3	TRBD1	CATSDFTGGTDTQYF	TGTGCCACCAGTGATTTCACAGGGGGGACAGATACGCAGTATTTT
TRBV4-1	NA	TRBJ2-1	NA	CASSQGAGIYNEQFF	TGCGCCAGCAGCCAAGGTGCGGGGATATACAATGAGCAGTTCTTC
TRBV27	NA	TRBJ2-7	TRBD2	CASSLFRGGRHEQYF	TGTGCCAGCAGTTTATTTCGGGGGGGACGGCACGAGCAGTACTTC
TRBV6-6	NA	TRBJ2-5	NA	CASSLSPSAETQYF	TGTGCCAGCAGTCTCTCCCCCTCCGCGGAGACCCAGTACTTC
TRBV21-1	NA	TRBJ1-5	NA	CASSTTDSNQPQHF	TGTGCCAGCAGCACTACAGATAGCAATCAGCCCCAGCATTTT
TRBV5-4	NA	TRBJ1-4	NA	CASSLARAGMNEKLFF	TGTGCCAGCAGCTTGGCCCGGGCAGGGATGAATGAAAAACTGTTTTTT
TRBV12-5	NA	TRBJ1-2	TRBD1	CASGLGQGPGYTF	TGTGCTAGTGGTTTGGGACAGGGGCCTGGCTACACCTTC
TRBV30	NA	TRBJ1-6	TRBD1	CAWSVRSPGGNSPLHF	TGTGCCTGGAGTGTACGATCGCCAGGGGGAAATTCACCCCTCCACTTT
TRBV19	NA	TRBJ1-5	TRBD1	CASSAWDRGNQPQHF	TGTGCCAGTAGTGCGTGGGACAGGGGGAATCAGCCCCAGCATTTT
TRBV30	NA	TRBJ2-3	TRBD1	CAWRDRGSTDTQYF	TGTGCCTGGAGAGACAGGGGAAGCACAGATACGCAGTATTTT
TRBV21-1	NA	TRBJ1-4	NA	CASSDRDIEASNEKLFF	TGTGCCAGCAGCGACCGGGACATTGAGGCTTCTAATGAAAAACTGTTTTTT
TRBV27	NA	TRBJ2-4	TRBD1	CASSSPGQIPVRVQYF	TGTGCCAGCAGTTCCCCGGGACAGATCCCAGTAAGGGTTCAGTACTTC
TRBV3-1/TRBV3-2	NA	TRBJ2-7	TRBD1	CASSPPGTGGIYEQYF	TGTGCCAGCAGCCCCCCCGGGACAGGGGGTATCTACGAGCAGTACTTC
TRBV2	NA	TRBJ2-7	NA	CASIGGVYEQYF	TGTGCCAGCATAGGGGGGGTCTACGAGCAGTACTTC
TRBV7-2	NA	TRBJ2-3	TRBD2	CASSSNTGGLGNTQYF	TGTGCCAGCAGCTCGAACACGGGGGGGCTTGGAAATACGCAGTATTTT
TRBV11-3	NA	TRBJ2-3	NA	CASSSRGTDTQYF	TGTGCCAGCAGCTCCCGGGGGACAGATACGCAGTATTTT
TRBV24-1	NA	TRBJ2-1	NA	CATSPADLSSYNEQFF	TGTGCCACCAGTCCGGCGGATCTGAGCTCCTACAATGAGCAGTTCTTC
TRBV19	NA	TRBJ1-5	NA	CASSSLGTWQPQHF	TGTGCCAGTAGCTCCCTAGGGACTTGGCAGCCCCAGCATTTT
TRBV6-6	NA	TRBJ2-1	TRBD2	CASSLPSGGNEQFF	TGTGCCAGCAGTCTCCCTAGCGGGGGTAATGAGCAGTTCTTC
TRBV7-6	NA	TRBJ2-7	NA	CASSLVAAGDYEQYF	TGTGCCAGCAGCTTAGTTGCGGCAGGGGATTACGAGCAGTACTTC
TRBV24-1	NA	TRBJ2-3	TRBD2	CATSDFSGGATDTQYF	TGTGCCACCAGTGATTTTAGCGGGGGGGCCACAGATACGCAGTATTTT
TRBV5-1	NA	TRBJ2-2	NA	CASSLGESSTGELFF	TGCGCCAGCAGCTTGGGGGAGAGTAGCACCGGGGAGCTGTTTTTT
TRBV14	NA	TRBJ2-1	TRBD2	CASSLQAGTSYNEQFF	TGTGCCAGCAGCCTACAAGCGGGGACCTCCTACAATGAGCAGTTCTTC
TRBV5-1	NA	TRBJ2-4	TRBD1	CASSSGQENIHLAKNIQYF	TGCGCCAGCAGCTCCGGACAGGAAAATATTCACCTAGCCAAAAACATTCAGTACTTC
TRBV24-1	NA	TRBJ1-1	NA	CATSDLGRRAFF	TGTGCCACCAGTGATCTCGGGAGGCGAGCTTTCTTT
TRBV5-6	NA	TRBJ2-7	NA	CASSRQNIAYEQYF	TGTGCCAGCAGCCGACAGAACATAGCCTACGAGCAGTACTTC
TRBV2	once	TRBJ2-7	NA	CASSGQFYEQYF	TGTGCCAGCTCGGGACAATTCTACGAGCAGTACTTC
TRBV27	NA	TRBJ2-1	NA	CASVLRGPSYNEQFF	TGTGCCAGCGTCTTAAGAGGGCCTTCGTACAATGAGCAGTTCTTC
TRBV2	NA	TRBJ2-5	NA	CASSTTGTRETQYF	TGTGCCAGCAGTACGACGGGAACTCGGGAGACCCAGTACTTC
TRBV9	NA	TRBJ2-5	NA	CASSGRRKETQYF	TGTGCCAGCAGCGGGAGAAGGAAAGAGACCCAGTACTTC
TRBV5-1	NA	TRBJ2-4	NA	CASSPMTGNKNIQYF	TGCGCCAGCAGCCCTATGACGGGGAACAAAAACATTCAGTACTTC
TRBV5-6	NA	TRBJ2-3	TRBD2	CASSYSGGDTDTQYF	TGTGCCAGCAGCTATAGCGGGGGGGACACAGATACGCAGTATTTT